The TCR beta chain under discussion was sequenced for a study of OX40 agonist ivuxolimab in advanced cancers. On the study more broadly: It was ivuxolimab, an agonistic anti-OX40 (CD134) antibody, that patients were treated with.

Germline CDR1 reads SGHRS; CDR2 reads YFSETQ. The ends lost 0 bases at V and 2 bases at J; junction bases unmatched: 6. The CDR3 consists of 18 residues. At cycle 4 day 1, cycle 7 day 1, and baseline, blood was sampled. With respect to this clone: The antigen is unknown.

Assay: immunoSEQ multiplex PCR; the TCRdb copy retains only in-frame clones and omits some. The sample carries tens of thousands of clones, roughly four fifths recorded once. Regarding the study as a whole: Determination of antigen specificity was not performed for the expanded peripheral T cells.

The V and J genes are TRBV5-1 and TRBJ1-6, with 9 bases fitting TRBD1. The receptor was derived from an adult with an advanced solid tumor such as melanoma, head and neck, liver or kidney cancer. The sequencing here drew on CD4+ or CD8+ T cells sorted from blood, taken in a trial of the OX40 agonist ivuxolimab. The CDR3 spells CASSLDGTGKPYNSPLHF. The CDR3 bases are TGCGCCAGCAGCTTGGACGGGACAGGGAAGCCCTATAATTCACCCCTCCACTTT.